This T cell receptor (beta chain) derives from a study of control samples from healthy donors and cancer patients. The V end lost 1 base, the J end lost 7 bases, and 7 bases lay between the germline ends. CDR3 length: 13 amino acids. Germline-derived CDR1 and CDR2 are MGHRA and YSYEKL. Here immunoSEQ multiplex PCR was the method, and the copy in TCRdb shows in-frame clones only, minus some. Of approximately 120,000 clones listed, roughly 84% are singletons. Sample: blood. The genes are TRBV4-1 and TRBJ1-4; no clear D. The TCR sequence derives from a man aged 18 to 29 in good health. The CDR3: CASSQVLFEKLFF. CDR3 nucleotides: TGCGCCAGCAGCCAAGTTCTCTTTGAAAAACTGTTTTTT.